This T cell receptor beta chain was obtained from a study of shared clonotypes between healthy human individuals (dated by TCRdb to 2020 to 2022). Background for the entire study: Three men and a couple of women, aged 18 to 49 years, made up the cohort. For each donor, CD4 naive and CD4 memory were each run on three plates, CD8 naive on two plates, and CD8 memory on one plate. To estimate repertoire size and how much clonotype sharing occurs between individuals, the study deeply sequenced the blood TCR repertoires of roughly 5 healthy adults. To increase sequencing depth and limit assay-specific biases, TCR repertoire library preparation and sequencing were carried out by different laboratories using diverse techniques. Each donor's leukapheresis produced roughly between roughly 0.9 and 9 billion PBMCs.

Turning to this clone: Its binding antigen is unknown. Per-base qualities were not stored, and no clone one base away is much larger.

The donors were healthy, HIV-negative adults who had no recently reported acute infections or vaccinations. Every donor was a Caucasian adult living in Nashville, Tennessee, USA. CD4+ T cells were enriched through magnetic negative selection, after which naive cells were positively selected on CD45RA and the remaining negative fraction served as the memory subset. Blood was collected by leukapheresis, and PBMCs were isolated by Ficoll-Histopaque density gradient centrifugation and then cryopreserved in liquid nitrogen vapor phase. Analytical flow cytometry was used to check the purity and quantity of every magnetically sorted T cell population. Genomic DNA was isolated from each sorted fraction and quantified by UV absorbance on a Nanodrop 2000c. TCR CDR3 regions were amplified from genomic DNA by multiplex PCR using the deep immunoSEQ assay. Genomic DNA extracted from each cell subset was distributed evenly over all wells of several immunoSEQ 96-well plates, and each plate served as one replicate. Each replicate PCR for sorted subsets received approximately 220 ng genomic DNA, equal to 28,000 or so T cell genomes. Purified libraries were quantified with a Qubit 3.0 fluorometer, sized on a Bioanalyzer 2100, and re-quantified with the KAPA Library Quantification kit. Every immunoSEQ 96-well plate was sequenced on a separate single-read 150-cycle Illumina NextSeq 550 flow cell. The paper's processing steps were these. The immunoSEQ output contained only junctional sequences without quality scores, so filtering could not match that applied to full-length reads. To assign V/J genes and CDR3, sequences were annotated using PyIR, a Python wrapper for IgBLAST v1.9, with IMGT germline references. Reads were removed for weak V/J assignments (E-value above 1e-6), missing CDR3, stop codons, out-of-frame junctions, or ambiguous translated residues. V3J clonotypes were defined by identical inferred V gene, J gene, and CDR3 amino acid sequence. The percentage overlap between two repertoires was calculated by dividing the number of shared unique clonotypes by the size of the smaller repertoire. Repertoire richness was assessed with RTK rarefaction, the Chao1 estimator, and Recon v2.1 estimates of unobserved clonotypes. Generation probabilities for all TCRbeta clonotypes obtained by the gDNA method from several donors were computed using OLGA. Not all clones reach the TCRdb copy of this immuneACCESS table, which keeps in-frame sequences only. Checked studies attribute under half of the gap to unresolved V genes and leave the rest unexplained. V, J and clone size are those of that table, while D and trimming were read from the DNA. This sample comprises 600,000 to 750,000 clones, about three quarters of them detected only once. Of the sample, roughly 1.8% is held by the ten largest clones.

The research as a whole found: Rarefaction of sorted-subset datasets indicated incomplete sequencing despite the large sequencing depth. Sampling was restricted to blood, and TCR repertoires in tissue are likely to differ from TCR repertoires in blood. Across a handful of donors, about 5% of naive CD4, approximately 3.6% of naive CD8, around 2.1% of memory CD4, and approximately 0.42% of memory CD8 clonotypes were shared. The genetic and exposure-history diversity represented was limited by the small number of donors. Based on pairwise subsampling, the degree of clonotype sharing among donors was expected to be affected by sequencing depth. Higher generation probabilities were observed for clonotypes shared by all four sorted-subset donors than for non-shared clonotypes. Estimated clonotype richness was generally larger for naive than for memory subsets.

V is shortened by 6 bases, J by 4 bases, and the region joining them spans 11 bases. Sequences SGHKS (CDR1) and YYEKEE (CDR2) are obtained from the germline V gene (reference sequence). Taken from cysteine to phenylalanine, the CDR3 has 13 residues. Kept here is only the CDR3 DNA, which spans 39 bases and is read in frame from base 1. This sequence was found in a woman aged 30 to 39 in good health. Source material: memory CD4+ T cells sorted from blood. According to the study, the label for this sample's cell subset or site signals: CD45RA-negative fraction. The chain employs TRBV5-5 and TRBJ1-5; a tentative D match to TRBD1 spans 6 bases. The CDR3 corresponds to CASTGEGNQPQHF. The DNA sequence is as follows: TGTGCCAGCACAGGGGAGGGAAATCAGCCCCAGCATTTT.